The 27 T cell receptor beta chains below come from one sample, sequenced in a study of blood T cell repertoires in COVID-19. Using immunoSEQ multiplex PCR, the repertoire was profiled, and TCRdb retains in-frame clones only, with some absent. The repertoire holds 370,000 or so clones, over 65% seen once, with around 1.1% in the top ten. The sample was peripheral blood. The source of these receptors is a human donor with acute or convalescent COVID-19. The donor label of this sample is uncertain.

CDR3 nucleotides: TGTGCCATCAGCACCCCAACAGGGGTGCGGTATGGCTACACCTTC. Its protein product is CAISTPTGVRYGYTF. This chain connects TRBV10-3 to TRBJ1-2; 7 bases line up with TRBD1. V was pared by 6 bases and J by 5 bases, with 12 bases of the junction left unmatched. Germline V gene sequence: CDR1 ENHRY, CDR2 SYGVKD. The CDR3 contains 15 residues.

This clone was counted only a few times. This rearrangement joins TRBV5-1 to TRBJ1-2, with D perhaps matching TRBD1 (6 bases). Trimming left V 3 bases short and J 8 bases short, with 17 bases between. Germline V gene data show CDR1 as SGHRS and CDR2 as YFSETQ. CDR3 size: 14 residues. CDR3 residues: CASSSLQGQEGYTF. In DNA form, the CDR3 reads TGCGCCAGCAGCTCGCTGCAGGGGCAAGAAGGCTACACCTTC. The full variable domain, its missing parts supplied by reference TRBV5-1 and TRBJ1-2, is KAGVTQTPRYLIKTRGQQVTLSCSPISGHRSVSWYQQTPGQGLQFLFEYFSETQRNKGNFPGRFSGRQFSNSRSEMNVSTLELGDSALYLCASSSLQGQEGYTFGSGTRLTVV.

The chain links TRBV30 to TRBJ1-5; no clear D gene. Trimming took 5 bases from V and 2 from J, leaving 7 bases between them. CDR3 length: 12 amino acids. Germline-derived CDR1 and CDR2 are GTSNPN and SVGIG (reference sequence). CDR3 region: CAWGGGNQPQHF. The CDR3 DNA reads TGTGCCTGGGGAGGAGGCAATCAGCCCCAGCATTTT.

The V call is TRBV5-5, the J call TRBJ1-4, with D unclear. Germline V gene data show CDR1 as SGHKS and CDR2 as YYEKEE (reference sequence). The V end was cut by 0 bases, the J end by 7 bases, with 7 bases between. CDR3 length equals 13 residues. The CDR3 DNA is TGTGCCAGCAGCTTGGAGACATTTGAAAAACTGTTTTTT. Its translation is CASSLETFEKLFF.

The rearrangement joins TRBV6-2 or TRBV6-3 to TRBJ2-5; maybe TRBD2 (5 bases). The CDR3 runs 13 residues. The germline gives CDR1 MNHEY, CDR2 SVGEGT. Trimming left V 2 bases short and J 5 bases short, with 9 bases between. The CDR3 nucleotides are TGTGCCAGCAGTTACGGAGGTTTGGAGACCCAGTACTTC. Translation gives CASSYGGLETQYF.

As to this clone: Other DNA sequences of this sample code for an identical CDR3. The chain recombines TRBV6-1 with TRBJ1-1; D not certain. Trimming took 1 base from V and 5 from J, leaving 8 bases between them. The CDR3 sequence is 13 residues long. Germline V gives CDR1 MNHNS, CDR2 SASEGT. CDR3 DNA sequence: TGTGCCAGCAGTGAAGGAACCAGGACTGAAGCTTTCTTT. It codes for CASSEGTRTEAFF.

V is TRBV5-5 and J is TRBJ2-2, with D possibly matching TRBD1 (5 bases). The CDR3 has 16 residues. The germline V and J ends were trimmed by 4 bases and 5 bases, with 18 bases remaining between them. CDR1 and CDR2 (germline): SGHKS, YYEKEE (reference sequence). CDR3 loop: CASSPTVGVYTGELFF. As DNA, the CDR3 is TGTGCCAGCAGCCCCACGGTAGGGGTATATACCGGGGAGCTGTTTTTT.

The genes are TRBV30 and TRBJ1-1, with TRBD1 as a possible D gene (5 bases). Trimming shortened V by 5 bases and J by 4 bases, and 14 bases separated the two germline ends. The germline CDR1 and CDR2 sequences are GTSNPN and SVGIG (reference sequence). The CDR3 loop spans 13 amino acids. CDR3 sequence reads: CAWERDYGTEAFF. The CDR3 nucleotides are TGTGCCTGGGAAAGGGACTACGGCACTGAAGCTTTCTTT.

This clone was detected only once. This sequence joins TRBV18 and TRBJ2-3; the D gene is possibly TRBD1 (6 bases). Germline V CDR1 and CDR2: KGHSH, LQKENI. Trimming stripped 6 bases from V and 4 bases from J, with 11 bases between. The CDR3 totals 13 residues. The CDR3 is CASSLQGADTQYF. The CDR3 DNA follows: TGTGCCAGCTCCCTACAGGGTGCAGATACGCAGTATTTT.

The rearrangement links TRBV6-5 to TRBJ2-3, with D tentatively TRBD2 (5 bases). Looked up from germline, CDR1 is MNHEY and CDR2 is SVGAGI. V lost 7 bases and J 2 bases, leaving 13 bases between the germline ends. The CDR3 has 14 residues. The CDR3 region has the DNA TGTGCCAGCACCCGGAAAGCGGACACAGATACGCAGTATTTT. Amino acid sequence: CASTRKADTDTQYF.

This chain links TRBV4-1 with TRBJ1-2; the match to TRBD1 covers 7 bases. The CDR3 covers 15 residues. Germline V gene lookup returns CDR1 MGHRA and CDR2 YSYEKL. J was trimmed by 3 bases and V by 6 bases; bases with no gene match: 10. The chain's CDR3 is CASSHPGGWDYGYTF. The CDR3 bases are TGCGCCAGCAGTCACCCAGGGGGGTGGGACTATGGCTACACCTTC.

V is TRBV2 and J is TRBJ1-5; perhaps TRBD1 as D (6 bases). The CDR3 runs 14 residues. V lost 6 bases to trimming and J lost 7 bases, with 16 bases between them. Germline V lookup: CDR1 SNHLY, CDR2 FYNNEI. The CDR3 region is CASRGTGSWQPQHF. The CDR3, as DNA: TGTGCCAGCAGGGGAACAGGGTCTTGGCAGCCCCAGCATTTT.

V gene TRBV4-2 combines with J gene TRBJ1-4; 9 bases agree with TRBD1. V dropped 1 base and J dropped 5; count of bases not matched to a gene: 2. Looked up from germline, CDR1 is LGHNA and CDR2 is YNFKEQ. CDR3 length equals 15 residues. CDR3: CASSQAGTGNEKLFF. The CDR3, as DNA: TGTGCCAGCAGCCAAGCCGGGACAGGGAATGAAAAACTGTTTTTT.

CDR3 residues: CASSLTETSVSYEQYF. CDR3 bases: TGTGCCAGCAGTTTAACTGAGACTAGCGTCTCCTACGAGCAGTACTTC. The chain links TRBV28 to TRBJ2-7, with 8 bases that match TRBD2. CDR1 is MDHEN, CDR2 SYDVKM, per germline. With V trimmed by 2 bases and J by 0 bases, 6 bases remained unmatched. This CDR3 contains 16 residues.

CDR3 residues: CASSLGSSGGSSYEQYF. Here the CDR3 DNA reads TGTGCCAGCAGCTTAGGATCTAGCGGGGGAAGCTCCTACGAGCAGTACTTC. The V and J genes are TRBV7-2 and TRBJ2-7, with 10 bases that match TRBD2. CDR3 length: 17 amino acids. The germline V gene encodes CDR1 SGHTA and CDR2 FQGNSA. The ends lost 1 base at V and 0 bases at J; junction bases unmatched: 6. Complete variable domain (other parts from reference TRBV7-2 and TRBJ2-7): GAGVSQSPSNKVTEKGKDVELRCDPISGHTALYWYRQSLGQGLEFLIYFQGNSAPDKSGLPSDRFSAERTGGSVSTLTIQRTQQEDSAVYLCASSLGSSGGSSYEQYFGPGTRLTVT.

The chain is built from TRBV3-1 (or the pseudogene TRBV3-2) and TRBJ2-7; 9 bases fit TRBD2. CDR1 LGHDT and CDR2 YNNKEL come from the germline V gene (reference sequence). The CDR3 has 16 residues. The ends lost 1 base at V and 7 bases at J; junction bases unmatched: 11. DNA for the CDR3: TGTGCCAGCAGCCAAGTCGTTAGCGGGAGTCGTAGGGAGCAGTACTTC. Its protein product is CASSQVVSGSRREQYF.

CDR3 in amino acids: CASSPGTGGSDGEQYF. For the CDR3, the DNA is TGTGCCAGCAGCCCAGGGACAGGCGGTAGCGATGGAGAGCAGTACTTC. This rearrangement joins TRBV5-8 to TRBJ2-7; the match to TRBD1 covers 8 bases. CDR1 is SGHTS, CDR2 YDEGEE, per germline. The V segment lost 4 bases and the J segment 7 bases; nucleotides outside the gene matches: 16. This CDR3 region has 16 residues.

The rearrangement joins TRBV28 to TRBJ1-6; D ambiguous. Between the trimmed V and J ends, which lost 8 bases and 7 bases, there was a span of 15 bases. CDR3 size: 14 residues. The germline CDR1 and CDR2 sequences are MDHEN and SYDVKM. The CDR3 sequence is CASRASPYNSPLHF. In DNA, the CDR3 is TGTGCCAGCCGTGCGTCGCCTTACAATTCACCCCTCCACTTT. Together with reference TRBV28 and TRBJ1-6, the CDR3 gives the full variable domain: DVKVTQSSRYLVKRTGEKVFLECVQDMDHENMFWYRQDPGLGLRLIYFSYDVKMKEKGDIPEGYSVSREKKERFSLILESASTNQTSMYLCASRASPYNSPLHFGNGTRLTVT.

This rearrangement joins TRBV5-1 to TRBJ1-4; D is uncertain. Trimming took off 0 bases at V and 6 bases at J, with 15 bases between the two ends. Germline CDR1 and CDR2: SGHRS and YFSETQ. This CDR3 region has 16 residues. The CDR3 protein is CASSLGGSKRDEKLFF. In DNA, the CDR3 is TGCGCCAGCAGCTTGGGAGGTAGCAAGAGGGATGAAAAACTGTTTTTT.

The gene calls are TRBV7-6 and TRBJ1-1; maybe TRBD1 (5 bases). Trimming cost V 1 base and J 4 bases, with 16 bases left between them. The germline CDR1 and CDR2 sequences are SGHVS and FNYEAQ. This CDR3 has 16 residues. The CDR3 coding sequence is TGTGCCAGCAGCTTAGGGTCAGGGAAGGTGACCACTGAAGCTTTCTTT. Its translation is CASSLGSGKVTTEAFF.

About this clone itself: Other DNA sequences in this specimen translate into the identical CDR3. The chain joins TRBV2 to TRBJ1-1; a possible D gene is TRBD1 (5 bases). The V gene lost 5 bases and the J gene lost 4 bases, with 11 bases spanning the gap. Germline lookup yields CDR1 SNHLY and CDR2 FYNNEI. The CDR3 totals 13 residues. The CDR3 here is CASSYDRGTEAFF. CDR3 DNA: TGTGCCAGCAGTTACGACAGAGGCACTGAAGCTTTCTTT.

The chain joins TRBV10-2 to TRBJ1-2; D gene uncertain. The V gene's germline CDR1 is WSHSY and CDR2 SAAADI. The CDR3 totals 14 residues. V lost 2 bases to trimming and J lost 8 bases, with 15 bases between them. CDR3 DNA: TGCGCCAGCAGTGAGGGCCAGGTCTCGAGAGGCTACACCTTC. Translating gives CASSEGQVSRGYTF.

This clone was detected only once. The chain recombines TRBV18 with TRBJ2-2, with D possibly matching TRBD1 (6 bases). CDR1 KGHSH and CDR2 LQKENI come from the germline V gene. This CDR3 comprises 15 residues. Between the trimmed V and J ends, which lost 3 bases and 4 bases, there was a span of 12 bases. CDR3 region: CASSPDQGPTGELFF. CDR3 nucleotides: TGTGCCAGCTCACCGGATCAGGGGCCCACCGGGGAGCTGTTTTTT.

The chain carries TRBV28 and TRBJ1-3; D is possibly TRBD1 (5 bases). The CDR3 consists of 17 residues. V lost 3 bases and J 0 bases, leaving 15 bases between the germline ends. The germline V gene encodes CDR1 MDHEN and CDR2 SYDVKM. The CDR3 sequence is CASSLGGRVLSGNTIYF. CDR3 bases: TGTGCCAGCAGTTTGGGAGGCAGGGTCCTCTCTGGAAACACCATATATTTT.

This rearrangement joins TRBV6-2 or TRBV6-3 to TRBJ1-1; 10 nucleotides agree with TRBD1. This CDR3 comprises 14 residues. CDR1 and CDR2 from the germline V gene are MNHEY and SVGEGT. After removal of 6 bases from V and 10 bases from J, the junction contained 11 bases not matched to a gene. The CDR3 protein is CASSLPGQGRRAFF. The CDR3 region has the DNA TGTGCCAGCAGCTTACCGGGACAGGGGAGGAGAGCTTTCTTT.

The CDR3 sequence: CASSENSSGRSSVEAFF. The CDR3 DNA reads TGTGCCAGCAGTGAAAATTCTAGTGGCAGATCATCCGTTGAAGCTTTCTTT. The V gene is TRBV2, the J gene TRBJ1-1, with D unclear. The V end lost 2 bases, the J end lost 7 bases, and 23 bases lay between the germline ends. The germline V gene has CDR1 SNHLY and CDR2 FYNNEI. CDR3 length: 17 amino acids.

The rearrangement joins TRBV2 to TRBJ2-4; 7 bases line up with TRBD1. CDR3 size: 15 residues. Germline V lookup: CDR1 SNHLY, CDR2 FYNNEI. V was pared by 6 bases and J by 0 bases, with 5 bases of the junction left unmatched. The CDR3 coding sequence is TGTGCCAGCAGAGGTACAGGGGTAGCCAAAAACATTCAGTACTTC. This translates into CASRGTGVAKNIQYF.